This passage covers 28 T cell receptor beta chains from one sample sequenced in a study of PD-L1 blockade in urothelial cancer. Here immunoSEQ multiplex PCR was the method, and the copy in TCRdb shows in-frame clones only, minus some. Of some 41,000 clones listed, around 90% are singletons. The specimen comprised PBMCs, sampled around atezolizumab (anti-PD-L1) treatment. The receptors were gathered from a woman in her fifties or sixties with urothelial cancer.

In its sample, this clone was seen once. This rearrangement joins TRBV5-1 to TRBJ2-7; 9 nucleotides agree with TRBD2. Per germline, CDR1 SGHRS and CDR2 YFSETQ. The CDR3 length is 15 residues. V lost 2 bases to trimming and J lost 1 base; unmatched junction nucleotides: 4. The CDR3 DNA reads TGCGCCAGCAGCTTCGGGACTAGCAAATCCTACGAGCAGTACTTC. It codes for CASSFGTSKSYEQYF.

The chain recombines TRBV19 with TRBJ1-5; D gene unclear. Trimming stripped 7 bases from V and 6 bases from J, with 13 bases between. This CDR3 contains 13 residues. Looked up from germline, CDR1 is LNHDA and CDR2 is SQIVND (reference sequence). CDR3 region: CASIGLRGQPQHF. The CDR3 DNA reads as TGTGCCAGTATTGGTTTACGGGGTCAGCCCCAGCATTTT. The variable domain in full, with the rest retrieved from reference TRBV19 and TRBJ1-5, is DGGITQSPKYLFRKEGQNVTLSCEQNLNHDAMYWYRQDPGQGLRLIYYSQIVNDFQKGDIAEGYSVSREKKESFPLTVTSAQKNPTAFYLCASIGLRGQPQHFGDGTRLSIL.

V usage is TRBV29-1 and J usage is TRBJ2-1; maybe TRBD2 (5 bases). Germline V gene sequence: CDR1 SQVTM, CDR2 ANQGSEA. The V end lost 6 bases, the J end lost 5 bases, and 17 bases lay between the germline ends. The length of the CDR3 is 14 residues. The CDR3 spells CSVTTPPDDNEQFF. The CDR3 bases are TGCAGCGTGACTACCCCACCTGACGACAATGAGCAGTTCTTC.

J is TRBJ2-7 and V is TRBV7-2; D perhaps matches TRBD2 (5 bases). This CDR3 contains 13 residues. Trimming took off 4 bases at V and 3 bases at J, with 10 bases between the two ends. Germline V gene lookup returns CDR1 SGHTA and CDR2 FQGNSA. CDR3 in DNA: TGTGCCAGCAGCTCCGGAGGTCTCTACGAGCAGTACTTC. Translation gives CASSSGGLYEQYF.

The chain employs TRBV19 and TRBJ1-2; weak D call: TRBD1 (6 bases). The CDR3 covers 14 residues. Germline V gene data show CDR1 as LNHDA and CDR2 as SQIVND (reference sequence). Trimming shortened V by 1 base and J by 4 bases, and 10 bases separated the two germline ends. CDR3 in amino acids: CASSIGTGTYGYTF. The CDR3 coding sequence is TGTGCCAGTAGTATAGGAACAGGGACCTATGGCTACACCTTC.

V is TRBV11-3 and J is TRBJ1-1; 9 nucleotides agree with TRBD1. Trimming at V came to 5 bases and at J to 4 bases, leaving 8 bases not matched to a gene. The germline V gene encodes CDR1 SGHNT and CDR2 YENEEA. The CDR3 has 15 residues. In nucleotides, the CDR3 is TGTGCCAGCAGCCCGGGACAGGGTAGAGGCACTGAAGCTTTCTTT. Its translation: CASSPGQGRGTEAFF.

The chain recombines TRBV27 with TRBJ1-1; 7 bases match TRBD1. Germline V CDR1 and CDR2: MNHEY, SMNVEV (reference sequence). V was clipped by 7 bases and J by 4 bases; unmatched bases: 9. The CDR3 totals 14 residues. The CDR3 reads CASNSRTGATEAFF. The CDR3 DNA reads as TGTGCCAGCAATTCACGGACAGGAGCCACTGAAGCTTTCTTT.

Only a few counts were recorded for this clone. This chain uses TRBV6-1 with TRBJ1-3; 7 bases fit TRBD1. The trim removed 6 bases at V and 11 bases at J, leaving 16 bases unmatched. In germline, CDR1 is MNHNS, CDR2 SASEGT. The length of the CDR3 is 15 residues. The CDR3, as DNA: TGTGCCAGCAGGGATGGCAGGGGGGCTGAAGTGCCCATATATTTT. Amino acid sequence: CASRDGRGAEVPIYF.

The table lists this clone with a count of one. The chain has TRBV7-3 and TRBJ1-1; no clear D. This CDR3 has 13 amino acids. Trimming pared 2 bases from V and 4 bases from J, leaving 8 bases between. From germline, CDR1 is SGHTA and CDR2 FQGTGA. The CDR3 loop reads CASSLLRGTEAFF. In DNA form, the CDR3 reads TGTGCCAGCAGCTTACTACGAGGCACTGAAGCTTTCTTT.

The chain links TRBV18 to TRBJ1-5; 7 nucleotides line up with TRBD1. The CDR3 covers 14 residues. The germline gives CDR1 KGHSH, CDR2 LQKENI. Germline trimming cut 4 bases from V and 4 bases from J; bases unmatched to any gene: 4. In DNA, the CDR3 is TGTGCCAGCTCACTCGGGACAGCTAATCAGCCCCAGCATTTT. Protein product: CASSLGTANQPQHF.

The chain links TRBV5-4 to TRBJ1-1, with TRBD1 as a possible D gene (5 bases). The CDR3 consists of 15 residues. Per germline, CDR1 SGHNT and CDR2 YYREEE (reference sequence). V shed 4 bases and J shed 7 bases, with 20 bases lying between them. CDR3 sequence reads: CASSPGGAQPDEAFF. The CDR3 nucleotides are TGTGCCAGCAGCCCCGGTGGGGCACAGCCCGATGAAGCTTTCTTT.

The J gene is TRBJ2-7, the V gene TRBV7-8, with 9 positions matching TRBD1. Germline CDR1 and CDR2: SGHVS and FQNEAQ. Trimming at V came to 5 bases and at J to 1 base, leaving 6 bases not matched to a gene. This CDR3 is built from 15 residues. CDR3 bases: TGTGCCAGCAGCACAAAACAGGGGGCTTCCTACGAGCAGTACTTC. Translating gives CASSTKQGASYEQYF.

The V gene is TRBV12-5, the J gene TRBJ2-1; the match to TRBD1 covers 9 bases. This CDR3 is 15 amino acids long. The germline V gene has CDR1 LGHNT and CDR2 FRNRAP. V lost 6 bases and J lost 6; bases outside the gene matches: 9. CDR3 residues: CASGTTGGSGNEQFF. In DNA, the CDR3 is TGTGCTAGTGGCACAACAGGGGGCTCTGGCAATGAGCAGTTCTTC.

This clone was picked up one time. The V call is TRBV5-4, the J call TRBJ2-1, with 8 bases lining up with TRBD2. The CDR3 has 17 residues. Germline trimming cut 0 bases from V and 0 bases from J; bases unmatched to any gene: 5. Germline V lookup: CDR1 SGHNT, CDR2 YYREEE (reference sequence). Here the CDR3 reads CASSLGAGGTSYNEQFF. Here the CDR3 DNA reads TGTGCCAGCAGCTTGGGGGCGGGGGGAACCTCCTACAATGAGCAGTTCTTC. The full variable domain, with the rest looked up from reference TRBV5-4 and TRBJ2-1, is ETGVTQSPTHLIKTRGQQVTLRCSSQSGHNTVSWYQQALGQGPQFIFQYYREEENGRGNFPPRFSGLQFPNYSSELNVNALELDDSALYLCASSLGAGGTSYNEQFFGPGTRLTVL.

This chain connects TRBV28 to TRBJ1-2, with 9 bases matching TRBD1. V dropped 2 bases and J dropped 0; count of bases not matched to a gene: 13. This CDR3 has 19 residues. CDR1 MDHEN and CDR2 SYDVKM come from the germline V gene. The CDR3 loop is CASSLPTPGQGTPNYGYTF. For the CDR3, the DNA is TGTGCCAGCAGTTTACCCACCCCGGGACAGGGCACCCCTAACTATGGCTACACCTTC.

This chain links TRBV2 with TRBJ1-2; TRBD1 matches 9 bases. The junction had 1 base not matched to a gene; V was cut back by 4 bases and J by 1 base. Germline V lookup: CDR1 SNHLY, CDR2 FYNNEI. The length of the CDR3 is 14 residues. CDR3 sequence reads: CASSVDRGNYGYTF. In DNA, the CDR3 is TGTGCCAGCAGTGTGGACAGGGGTAACTATGGCTACACCTTC.

Sample share makes this clone medium-sized. The chain is built from TRBV15 and TRBJ2-7; tentative D call: TRBD2 (7 bases). CDR3 length equals 16 residues. Germline V gene lookup returns CDR1 LNHNV and CDR2 YYDKDF (reference sequence). Trimming left V 0 bases short and J 6 bases short, with 18 bases between. CDR3 nucleotide sequence: TGTGCCACCAGCAGAGACCGGGGGGCCCGGATGCCCGAGCAGTACTTC. This codes for CATSRDRGARMPEQYF.

The gene calls are TRBV18 and TRBJ2-3, with 7 bases matching TRBD2. CDR1 is KGHSH, CDR2 LQKENI, per germline. The CDR3 sequence is 15 residues long. Trimming removed 3 bases from V and 2 bases from J; junction bases left unmatched: 5. The CDR3 here is CASSPTGGNTDTQYF. CDR3 in DNA: TGTGCCAGCTCACCGACGGGGGGTAACACAGATACGCAGTATTTT.

The V and J genes are TRBV10-1 and TRBJ2-3; no clear D. Germline assignment: CDR1 WNHNN and CDR2 SYGVQD (reference sequence). The CDR3 contains 14 residues. V was shortened by 3 bases and J by 2 bases, with 9 bases between the two germline ends. The CDR3 DNA reads TGCGCCAGCAGTGACAACCCAGTCACAGATACGCAGTATTTT. Translation gives CASSDNPVTDTQYF.

The CDR3 is CASSSGLADEQYF. CDR3 in DNA: TGTGCCAGCAGCTCGGGACTAGCCGACGAGCAGTACTTC. The J gene is TRBJ2-7, the V gene TRBV27; 9 bases are a match to TRBD2. Germline V CDR1 and CDR2: MNHEY, SMNVEV (reference sequence). Trimming cost V 6 bases and J 5 bases; bases outside gene matches: 5. CDR3 length: 13 residues.

This chain links TRBV7-9 with TRBJ1-5; D is uncertain. V lost 0 bases and J lost 4, with 4 bases in between. This CDR3 is 13 amino acids long. Germline values: CDR1 SEHNR, CDR2 FQNEAQ (reference sequence). CDR3 residues: CASSLAANQPQHF. Here the CDR3 DNA reads TGTGCCAGCAGCTTAGCGGCAAATCAGCCCCAGCATTTT. The variable domain in full, completed from reference TRBV7-9 and TRBJ1-5, reads DTGVSQNPRHKITKRGQNVTFRCDPISEHNRLYWYRQTLGQGPEFLTYFQNEAQLEKSRLLSDRFSAERPKGSFSTLEIQRTEQGDSAMYLCASSLAANQPQHFGDGTRLSIL.

This chain's CDR3 is CAISLLADSYNEQFF. DNA of the CDR3: TGTGCCATCAGTCTTCTAGCGGACTCCTACAATGAGCAGTTCTTC. The chain carries TRBV10-3 and TRBJ2-1, with 7 positions matching TRBD2. The CDR3 totals 15 residues. Unmatched junction bases numbered 4, after V lost 5 bases and J lost 0 bases. Germline V gene data show CDR1 as ENHRY and CDR2 as SYGVKD.

The CDR3 coding sequence is TGTGCCACCAGCAGAGACGCGGCAGGGGGAATAGATGAGCAGTTCTTC. It encodes CATSRDAAGGIDEQFF. The V call is TRBV15, the J call TRBJ2-1, with 7 nucleotides matching TRBD1. CDR1 is LNHNV and CDR2 is YYDKDF in the germline V gene (reference sequence). The V segment lost 0 bases and the J segment 8 bases; nucleotides outside the gene matches: 10. CDR3 length: 16 residues.

V and J are TRBV4-2 and TRBJ2-2; TRBD2 agrees at 7 bases. Germline V gene sequence: CDR1 LGHNA, CDR2 YNFKEQ. V gave up 2 bases and J gave up 2 bases; unmatched junction bases: 8. The CDR3 length is 17 residues. The CDR3 bases are TGTGCCAGCAGCCAACCTTTCGGGGGGACCAACACCGGGGAGCTGTTTTTT. Translating gives CASSQPFGGTNTGELFF.

The chain employs TRBV10-3 and TRBJ2-1; D unclear. Trimming took 3 bases from V and 8 from J, leaving 5 bases between them. Germline V CDR1 and CDR2: ENHRY, SYGVKD. CDR3 size: 11 residues. In DNA, the CDR3 is TGTGCCATCAGTGACGGTGATGAGCAGTTCTTC. It codes for CAISDGDEQFF.

The J gene is TRBJ2-2, the V gene TRBV2, with 8 bases matching TRBD1. The J segment lost 5 bases and the V segment lost 6 bases, leaving 8 bases of the junction unmatched. This CDR3 contains 15 residues. The germline gives CDR1 SNHLY, CDR2 FYNNEI. For the CDR3, the DNA is TGTGCCAGCAGCGTCCGGCAGGGGGCTACCGGGGAGCTGTTTTTT. Protein product: CASSVRQGATGELFF.

This chain joins TRBV19 and TRBJ2-5; 7 bases are a match to TRBD2. With V trimmed by 3 bases and J by 2 bases, 3 bases remained unmatched. The germline V gene encodes CDR1 LNHDA and CDR2 SQIVND (reference sequence). The CDR3 spans 14 residues. The CDR3 protein is CASSIVREQETQYF. The CDR3 nucleotides read TGTGCCAGTAGTATTGTGCGGGAGCAAGAGACCCAGTACTTC. The variable domain in full, with the rest retrieved from reference TRBV19 and TRBJ2-5, is DGGITQSPKYLFRKEGQNVTLSCEQNLNHDAMYWYRQDPGQGLRLIYYSQIVNDFQKGDIAEGYSVSREKKESFPLTVTSAQKNPTAFYLCASSIVREQETQYFGPGTRLLVL.

The chain's CDR3 is CASRGQESYEQYF. Here the CDR3 DNA reads TGTGCCAGCCGGGGACAGGAGAGCTACGAGCAGTACTTC. The rearrangement links TRBV25-1 to TRBJ2-7, with TRBD1 identical over 8 bases. Germline loops: CDR1 MGHDK, CDR2 SYGVNS. The length of the CDR3 is 13 residues. V trimming: 8 bases; J trimming: 3 bases; junction bases outside the gene matches: 6.